This T cell receptor beta chain originates from a study of cytomegalovirus exposure and HLA in healthy donors. Study results and caveats: In a later analysis, at a false discovery rate of 0.05, approximately 15,000 TCR beta sequences matched HLA alleles. Reports described diagnosis of cytomegalovirus status by the classifier as highly specific and sensitive.

Amplification used 60 Vbeta primers and 13 Jbeta primers. As processed by the authors: As a later analysis found, there were around 86 million unique TCR beta chains, of which roughly 11 million were shared. Generated by immunoSEQ multiplex PCR, the TCRdb table keeps only in-frame clones and is missing some. The V and J calls and clone size come from that table; D and trimming were worked out from the DNA. This table holds 100,000 to 150,000 clones, over 75% found once. On this clone: Its antigen is still unknown.

Sequences were obtained from PBMCs. The clonotype was recovered from a male donor in good health and CMV-seropositive.

CDR3 region: CATSSRDRAEKLFF. For the CDR3, the DNA is TGTGCCACCAGCTCTCGGGACAGGGCAGAAAAACTGTTTTTT. The chain links TRBV15 to TRBJ1-4, with TRBD1 identical over 9 bases. After removal of 5 bases from V and 8 bases from J, the junction contained 6 bases not matched to a gene. The CDR3 is made up of 14 amino acids. Germline V gene sequence: CDR1 LNHNV, CDR2 YYDKDF (reference sequence).